This T cell receptor beta chain is drawn from a study of long-term antiretroviral therapy in people with HIV. Study-level findings and limits: Researchers lacked any data on ART adherence, viral resistance or therapy changes. CDR3 length ranges were narrower in HIV repertoires than in controls. The data indicate that diversity increased after ART but remained below transplant donor controls.

At survey level, the immunoSEQ assay was run in its v3.0 version. Clones were read by immunoSEQ multiplex PCR, and TCRdb kept only the in-frame ones, dropping some. This table holds over 25,000 clones, roughly 90% found once. On this clone itself: Its antigen is still unknown.

The germline CDR1 and CDR2 sequences are MNHEY and SVGAGI. V lost 5 bases, J lost 3 bases, and 2 bases lay in between. This CDR3 comprises 11 residues. The specimen comprised unsorted PBMCs, sampled 0.5 years after starting antiretroviral therapy. V is TRBV6-5 and J is TRBJ1-5; D unresolved. This receptor was identified in a woman aged 18-30 years with HIV. CDR3: CASSPNQPQHF. The CDR3 DNA sequence: TGTGCCAGCAGTCCCAATCAGCCCCAGCATTTT.